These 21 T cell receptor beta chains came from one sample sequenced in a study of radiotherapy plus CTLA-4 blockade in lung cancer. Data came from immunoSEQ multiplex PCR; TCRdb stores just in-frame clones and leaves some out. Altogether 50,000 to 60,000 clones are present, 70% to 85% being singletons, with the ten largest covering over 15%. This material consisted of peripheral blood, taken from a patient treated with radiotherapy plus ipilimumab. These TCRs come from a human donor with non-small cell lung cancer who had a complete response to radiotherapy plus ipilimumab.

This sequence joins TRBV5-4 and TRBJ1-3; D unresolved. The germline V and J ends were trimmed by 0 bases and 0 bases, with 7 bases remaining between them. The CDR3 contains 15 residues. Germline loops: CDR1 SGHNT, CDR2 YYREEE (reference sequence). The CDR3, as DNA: TGTGCCAGCAGCTTGGACGGTTTCTCTGGAAACACCATATATTTT. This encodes CASSLDGFSGNTIYF. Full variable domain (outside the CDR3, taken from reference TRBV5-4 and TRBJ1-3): ETGVTQSPTHLIKTRGQQVTLRCSSQSGHNTVSWYQQALGQGPQFIFQYYREEENGRGNFPPRFSGLQFPNYSSELNVNALELDDSALYLCASSLDGFSGNTIYFGEGSWLTVV.

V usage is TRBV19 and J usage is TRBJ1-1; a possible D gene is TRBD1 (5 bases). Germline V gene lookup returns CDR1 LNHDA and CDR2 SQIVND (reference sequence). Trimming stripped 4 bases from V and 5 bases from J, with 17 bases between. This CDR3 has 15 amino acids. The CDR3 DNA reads TGTGCCAGTAGTACGTCTTCACCGGGGGGGACTGAAGCTTTCTTT. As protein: CASSTSSPGGTEAFF.

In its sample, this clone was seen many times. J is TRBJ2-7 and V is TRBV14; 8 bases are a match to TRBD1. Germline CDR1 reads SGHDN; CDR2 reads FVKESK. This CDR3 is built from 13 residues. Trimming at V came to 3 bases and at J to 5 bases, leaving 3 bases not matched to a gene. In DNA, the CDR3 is TGTGCCAGCAGCCATACAGGGGGACACGAGCAGTACGTC. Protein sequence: CASSHTGGHEQYV.

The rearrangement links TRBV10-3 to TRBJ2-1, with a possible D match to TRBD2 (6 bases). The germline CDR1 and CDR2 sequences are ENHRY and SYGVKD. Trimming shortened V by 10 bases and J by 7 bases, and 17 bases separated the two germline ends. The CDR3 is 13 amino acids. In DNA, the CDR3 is TGTGCCACGCTCTCACTAGCTACTAATGAGCAGTTCTTC. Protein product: CATLSLATNEQFF.

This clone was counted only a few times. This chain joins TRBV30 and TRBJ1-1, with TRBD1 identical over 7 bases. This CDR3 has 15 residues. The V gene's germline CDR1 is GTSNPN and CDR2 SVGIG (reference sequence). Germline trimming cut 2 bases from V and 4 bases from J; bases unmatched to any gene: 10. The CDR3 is CAWSSLDRVGTEAFF. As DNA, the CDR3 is TGTGCCTGGAGTAGTCTCGACAGGGTAGGCACTGAAGCTTTCTTT.

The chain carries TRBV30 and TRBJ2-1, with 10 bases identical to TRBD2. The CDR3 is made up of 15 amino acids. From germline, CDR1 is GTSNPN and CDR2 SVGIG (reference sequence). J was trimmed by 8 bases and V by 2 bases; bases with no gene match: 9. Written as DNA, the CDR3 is TGTGCCTGGAGTATAGCTAGCGGGAGTTGGGATGAGCAGTTCTTC. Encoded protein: CAWSIASGSWDEQFF.

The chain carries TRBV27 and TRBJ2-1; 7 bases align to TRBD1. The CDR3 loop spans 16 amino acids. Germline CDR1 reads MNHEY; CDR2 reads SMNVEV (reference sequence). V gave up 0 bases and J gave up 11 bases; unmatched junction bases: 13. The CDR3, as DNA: TGTGCCAGCAGTTTATCGGTTGACAGGGTTGGATCCAAGCAGTTCTTC. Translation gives CASSLSVDRVGSKQFF.

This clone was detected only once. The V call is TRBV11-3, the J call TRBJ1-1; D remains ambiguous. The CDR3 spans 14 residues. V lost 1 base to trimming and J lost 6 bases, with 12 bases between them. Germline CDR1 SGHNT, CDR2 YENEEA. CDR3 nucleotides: TGTGCCAGCAGCTTAGGGCCTTTAGCCGCTGAAGCTTTCTTT. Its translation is CASSLGPLAAEAFF. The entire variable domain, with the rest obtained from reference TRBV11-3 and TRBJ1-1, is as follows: EAGVVQSPRYKIIEKKQPVAFWCNPISGHNTLYWYLQNLGQGPELLIRYENEEAVDDSQLPKDRFSAERLKGVDSTLKIQPAELGDSAVYLCASSLGPLAAEAFFGQGTRLTVV.

CDR3 region: CASSPDSNEKLFF. The DNA for the CDR3 is TGTGCCAGCAGCCCCGATAGTAATGAAAAACTGTTTTTT. The chain employs TRBV7-2 and TRBJ1-4, with unresolved D. This CDR3 has 13 residues. V was clipped by 5 bases and J by 4 bases, with 8 bases between them. Per the germline V gene, CDR1 is SGHTA and CDR2 is FQGNSA.

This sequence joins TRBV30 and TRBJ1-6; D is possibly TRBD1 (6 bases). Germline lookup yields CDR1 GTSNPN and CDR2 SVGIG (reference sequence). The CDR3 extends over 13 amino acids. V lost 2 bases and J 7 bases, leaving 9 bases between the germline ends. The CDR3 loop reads CAWSQGYNSPLHF. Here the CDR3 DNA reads TGTGCCTGGAGTCAGGGGTACAATTCACCCCTCCACTTT.

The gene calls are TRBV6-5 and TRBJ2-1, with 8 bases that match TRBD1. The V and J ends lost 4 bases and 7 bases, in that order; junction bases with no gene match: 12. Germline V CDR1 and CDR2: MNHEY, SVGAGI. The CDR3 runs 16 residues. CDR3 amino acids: CASSSHGTGKPNEQFF. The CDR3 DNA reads TGTGCCAGCAGTTCACATGGGACAGGCAAACCTAATGAGCAGTTCTTC.

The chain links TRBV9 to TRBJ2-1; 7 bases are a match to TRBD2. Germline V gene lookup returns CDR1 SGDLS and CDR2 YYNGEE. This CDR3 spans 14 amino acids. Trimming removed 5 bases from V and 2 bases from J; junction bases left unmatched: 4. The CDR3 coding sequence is TGTGCCAGCAGTGGGGGGGGGACCTACAATGAGCAGTTCTTC. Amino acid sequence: CASSGGGTYNEQFF.

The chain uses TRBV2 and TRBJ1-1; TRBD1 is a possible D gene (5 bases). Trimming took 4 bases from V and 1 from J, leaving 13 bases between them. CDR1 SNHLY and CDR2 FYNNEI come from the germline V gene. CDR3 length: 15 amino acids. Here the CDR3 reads CASSGEGARNTEAFF. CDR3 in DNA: TGTGCCAGCAGTGGGGAAGGGGCTCGGAACACTGAAGCTTTCTTT.

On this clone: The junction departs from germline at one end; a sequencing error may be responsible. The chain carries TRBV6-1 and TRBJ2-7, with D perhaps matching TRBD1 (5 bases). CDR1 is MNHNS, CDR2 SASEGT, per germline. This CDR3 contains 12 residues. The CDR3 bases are TGTGCCAGCGGTGAGAACAGGCTCGTGCAGTACTTC. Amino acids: CASGENRLVQYF.

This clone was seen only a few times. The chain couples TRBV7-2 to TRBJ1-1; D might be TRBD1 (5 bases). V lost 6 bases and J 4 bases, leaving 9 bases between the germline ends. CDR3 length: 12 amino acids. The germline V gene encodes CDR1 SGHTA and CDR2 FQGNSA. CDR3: CASSRDFTEAFF. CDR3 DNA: TGTGCCAGCAGTCGGGACTTCACTGAAGCTTTCTTT.

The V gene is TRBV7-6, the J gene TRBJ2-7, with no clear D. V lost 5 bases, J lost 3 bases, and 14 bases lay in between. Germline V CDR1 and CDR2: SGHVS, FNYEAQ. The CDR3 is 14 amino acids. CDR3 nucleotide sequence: TGTGCCAGCAGCCCTGACACGGTCATCTACGAGCAGTACTTC. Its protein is CASSPDTVIYEQYF.

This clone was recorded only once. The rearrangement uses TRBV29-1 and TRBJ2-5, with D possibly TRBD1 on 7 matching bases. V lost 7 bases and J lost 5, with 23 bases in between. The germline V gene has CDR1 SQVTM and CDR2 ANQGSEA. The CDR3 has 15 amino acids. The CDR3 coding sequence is TGCAGCGGGCAAGGGACAGCTAGCGAACGGGAGACCCAGTACTTC. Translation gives CSGQGTASERETQYF.

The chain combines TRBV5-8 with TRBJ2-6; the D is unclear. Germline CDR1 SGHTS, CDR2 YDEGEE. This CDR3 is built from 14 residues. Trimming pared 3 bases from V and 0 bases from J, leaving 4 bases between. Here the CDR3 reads CASSSSSGANVLTF. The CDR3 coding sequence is TGTGCCAGCAGCTCGAGCTCTGGGGCCAACGTCCTGACTTTC.

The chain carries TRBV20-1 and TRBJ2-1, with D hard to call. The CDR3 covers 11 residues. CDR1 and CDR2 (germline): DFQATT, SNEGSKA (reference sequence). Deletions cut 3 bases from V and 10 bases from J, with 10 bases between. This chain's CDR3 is CSASEHREQFF. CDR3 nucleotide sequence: TGCAGTGCTAGTGAACACAGAGAGCAGTTCTTC.

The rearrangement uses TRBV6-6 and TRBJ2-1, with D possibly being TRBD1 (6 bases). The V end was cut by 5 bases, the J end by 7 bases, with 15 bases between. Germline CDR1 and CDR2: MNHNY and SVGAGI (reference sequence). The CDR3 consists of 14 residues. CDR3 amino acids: CASSRTAGVNEQFF. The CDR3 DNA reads TGTGCCAGCAGTAGGACGGCAGGGGTGAATGAGCAGTTCTTC.

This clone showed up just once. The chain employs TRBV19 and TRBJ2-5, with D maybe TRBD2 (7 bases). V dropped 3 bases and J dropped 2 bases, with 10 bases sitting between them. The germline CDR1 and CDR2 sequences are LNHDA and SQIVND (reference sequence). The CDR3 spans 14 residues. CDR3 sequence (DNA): TGTGCCAGTAGTATCGCGGGGGCTCAAGAGACCCAGTACTTC. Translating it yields CASSIAGAQETQYF.